This record concerns one TCR beta chain sequence. What this receptor recognizes is not known. Base-call qualities are not available, and no considerably larger clone is one nucleotide away. This sample is drawn from a study of cytomegalovirus exposure and HLA in healthy donors listed by TCRdb under 2017. With respect to the entire study: A later analysis indicated that the roughly 120 validation repertoires were generated on the platform also employed for the 650 to 850 repertoires of the first cohort. The study was designed to test whether signatures of past pathogen exposure could be identified by cataloging public T cell receptors. To predict cytomegalovirus infection status, the study brought together high-throughput TCR immunosequencing, statistical association of individual TCRs with disease status, and machine learning. Besides the first cohort of roughly 700 subjects, a separate validation cohort made up of some 110 different subjects was used. General conclusions and limits of the study: In vitro tests confirmed that three of the cytomegalovirus-associated TCR beta chains recognize cytomegalovirus antigens. Most TCR sequences were seen in very few donors, while some public TCRs were found in many individuals. According to the authors, the approach could potentially be generalized to other disease states and immunological phenotypes. Of the cluster scores, approximately 95% were above 0 in a later analysis, which found that TCRs clustered in the first cohort also tended to co-occur in the approximately 130 validation repertoires. In both the original and validation cohorts, the classifier was reported to diagnose cytomegalovirus status with high specificity and sensitivity. The study gave a list of 150 to 200 TCR beta chains associated with cytomegalovirus. The validation cohort had no HLA typing available for a later analysis, so co-occurrence within that cohort was assessed over all 120 or so repertoires.

The donors were included in the validation cohort of roughly 130 subjects, a group kept apart from the approximately 670-subject first cohort. The CDR1 and CDR2 encoded by the germline V gene are SGHAT and FQNNGV. V and J lose 4 bases and 3 bases, and a span of 16 bases separates them. There are 16 amino acids in the CDR3, from cysteine to phenylalanine inclusive. Kept here is only the CDR3 DNA, which spans 48 bases and is read in frame from base 1. The library was made by the immunoSEQ multiplex PCR assay. Per the authors' processing: A statistical classification framework was built for diagnosing cytomegalovirus status from the catalog of TCR beta chain sequences. What TCRdb holds here is the immuneACCESS table cut down to in-frame rearrangements. Part of the clones is not present; checked against another copy, under half of the missing clones reflect an unresolved V gene, and the others are unexplained. V and J calls and clone size come straight from that table; D and trimming were deduced from the DNA. Here the sample has 150,000 to 200,000 clones; roughly 84% occur a single time. The ten largest clones represent about 10% of the sample.

The source is a man aged 25 to 45 in good health and CMV-seropositive. The specimen was PBMCs. The V and J segments used are TRBV11-2 and TRBJ1-3; TRBD1 is a possible D gene, resting on 5 matching bases. The CDR3 protein sequence reads: CASSSATVLRGNTIYF. The DNA sequence reads TGTGCCAGCAGCTCCGCGACAGTGCTGCGTGGAAACACCATATATTTT.